These T cell receptor beta chains were read from a single sample in a study of CD8 T cells in Susac syndrome. TCRdb reprocessed the immunoSEQ multiplex PCR reads with MiXCR, giving one entry per CDR3 protein. The data hold a few hundred thousand distinct CDR3 sequences, with approximately 90% observed a single time. Material for sequencing was CD4+ T cells from PBMCs. These TCRs come from a human donor with multiple sclerosis. Each CDR3 is given with its conserved first and last residue. D genes are given only for firm matches. Expanded clones are given a class, and other clones once, few, many or no size at all.

size,V,D,length,J,CDR3,DNA
NA,TRBV5-1,TRBD2,15,TRBJ2-2,CASSQTSGNTGELFF,TGCGCCAGCAGCCAGACTAGCGGGAACACCGGGGAGCTGTTTTTT
NA,TRBV6-5,NA,15,TRBJ1-2,CASSAYMAPADGYTF,TGTGCCAGCAGTGCCTACATGGCCCCAGCGGATGGCTACACCTTC
NA,TRBV29-1,TRBD1,11,TRBJ1-2,CSAERGLGYTF,TGCAGCGCCGAAAGGGGGCTGGGCTACACCTTC
NA,TRBV29-1,NA,13,TRBJ2-1,CSDEADPYNEQFF,TGCAGCGACGAAGCGGACCCCTACAATGAGCAGTTCTTC
NA,TRBV20-1,TRBD1,16,TRBJ1-2,CSARELATGANYGYTF,TGCAGTGCTAGAGAGCTCGCGACAGGGGCTAACTATGGCTACACCTTC
once,TRBV28,TRBD2,15,TRBJ2-7,CASSGGVRVGYEQYF,TGTGCCAGCTCCGGGGGGGTCCGCGTTGGCTACGAGCAGTACTTC
NA,TRBV3-1,NA,14,TRBJ1-1,CASSSRAGNTEAFF,TGTGCCAGCAGCTCACGTGCGGGGAACACTGAAGCTTTCTTT
NA,TRBV30,NA,13,TRBJ2-3,CAWSPDQGDTQYF,TGTGCCTGGAGCCCCGACCAGGGCGATACGCAGTATTTT
NA,TRBV29-1,NA,13,TRBJ1-1,CSATSTGNTEAFF,TGCAGCGCCACCTCAACAGGGAACACTGAAGCTTTCTTT
NA,TRBV30,NA,14,TRBJ2-1,CAWSAGSKFYEQFF,TGTGCCTGGAGTGCCGGGTCTAAGTTCTATGAGCAGTTCTTC
NA,TRBV5-1,TRBD1,14,TRBJ1-2,CASSLGQVKNGYTF,TGCGCCAGCTCCCTAGGACAGGTTAAGAATGGCTACACCTTC
once,TRBV19,TRBD1,14,TRBJ1-5,CASSGTGGGGPQHF,TGTGCCAGTAGTGGTACAGGGGGCGGGGGGCCCCAGCATTTT
once,TRBV6-5,TRBD1,13,TRBJ1-6,CASSYPGTAPLHF,TGTGCCAGCAGTTACCCCGGGACAGCACCCCTCCACTTT
NA,TRBV29-1,NA,13,TRBJ1-4,CSVGGETNEKLFF,TGCAGCGTTGGTGGCGAAACTAATGAAAAACTGTTTTTT
NA,TRBV12-3/TRBV12-4,NA,13,TRBJ2-1,CASTPRVAGEQFF,TGTGCCAGCACTCCGAGGGTGGCCGGTGAGCAGTTCTTC
few,TRBV7-2,TRBD2,14,TRBJ2-7,CASSARLASYEQYF,TGTGCCAGCAGCGCAAGACTAGCTTCCTACGAGCAGTACTTC
NA,TRBV6-5,TRBD1,15,TRBJ1-3,CASRKQGAGGNTIYF,TGTGCCAGCAGAAAACAGGGGGCAGGTGGAAACACCATATATTTT
NA,TRBV28,NA,14,TRBJ1-2,CASSSLGDGYGYTF,TGTGCCAGCAGTTCCCTGGGGGACGGCTATGGCTACACCTTC